Shown below are 18 T cell receptor beta chains from a single sample sequenced in a study of cytomegalovirus exposure and HLA in healthy donors. Profiling relied on immunoSEQ multiplex PCR, and the TCRdb table lists in-frame clones only, not all of them. The sample includes roughly 60,000 clones, around nine tenths seen only once; the top ten take around 2.2%. Sequenced: PBMCs. These receptors came from a woman in her 30s in good health and CMV-seronegative.

The chain carries TRBV27 and TRBJ2-5, with 10 bases aligning to TRBD2. V trimming: 6 bases; J trimming: 3 bases; junction bases outside the gene matches: 7. The CDR3 length is 15 residues. Germline CDR1 is MNHEY and CDR2 is SMNVEV (reference sequence). CDR3 bases: TGTGCCAGCAGGCTAGCGGGAGAGAATGAAGAGACCCAGTACTTC. Its translation is CASRLAGENEETQYF.

The chain links TRBV29-1 to TRBJ1-2; possible D gene TRBD1, 5 bases. CDR1 SQVTM and CDR2 ANQGSEA come from the germline V gene. This CDR3 contains 13 residues. Trimming left V 4 bases short and J 1 base short, with 10 bases between. The CDR3 nucleotides are TGCAGCGTTGGGTCCCAGGGTAACTATGGCTACACCTTC. It encodes CSVGSQGNYGYTF.

The genes are TRBV9 and TRBJ2-2, with TRBD1 as a possible D gene (6 bases). Germline V gene sequence: CDR1 SGDLS, CDR2 YYNGEE. V dropped 4 bases and J dropped 7 bases, with 20 bases sitting between them. The CDR3 length is 16 residues. The CDR3 region is CASSPRQGREIGELFF. As DNA, the CDR3 is TGTGCCAGCAGCCCCCGGCAGGGGAGAGAAATCGGGGAGCTGTTTTTT.

The genes are TRBV5-4 and TRBJ2-1; 7 positions agree with TRBD2. The CDR3 length is 15 residues. Trimming removed 7 bases from V and 9 bases from J; junction bases left unmatched: 16. From germline, CDR1 is SGHNT and CDR2 YYREEE (reference sequence). The CDR3 nucleotides read TGTGCCAGCGCCGGGGTGGCGGGAGATGGGGGTGAGCAGTTCTTC. This translates into CASAGVAGDGGEQFF.

Only one count was recorded for this clone. The chain carries TRBV5-1 and TRBJ1-1, with D unresolved. The CDR3 loop spans 15 amino acids. Per the germline V gene, CDR1 is SGHRS and CDR2 is YFSETQ. Trimming left V 1 base short and J 4 bases short, with 14 bases between. The CDR3 region is CASSLREDAGTEAFF. CDR3 DNA: TGCGCCAGCAGCTTGCGTGAGGACGCGGGCACTGAAGCTTTCTTT.

This CDR3 is CASSLMGAHNQPQHF. In DNA form, the CDR3 reads TGTGCCAGCAGCTTGATGGGGGCCCACAATCAGCCCCAGCATTTT. The chain has TRBV5-5 and TRBJ1-5; D perhaps matches TRBD1 (6 bases). Trimming took off 1 base at V and 3 bases at J, with 11 bases between the two ends. The CDR3 has 15 amino acids. Germline assignment: CDR1 SGHKS and CDR2 YYEKEE (reference sequence). The full variable domain, in which reference TRBV5-5 and TRBJ1-5 provide the parts outside the CDR3, is DAGVTQSPTHLIKTRGQQVTLRCSPISGHKSVSWYQQVLGQGPQFIFQYYEKEERGRGNFPDRFSARQFPNYSSELNVNALLLGDSALYLCASSLMGAHNQPQHFGDGTRLSIL.

The V call is TRBV28, the J call TRBJ1-1; no clear D gene. The V and J ends lost 1 base and 1 base respectively, with 7 bases between them. The CDR3 is 14 residues long. From germline, CDR1 is MDHEN and CDR2 SYDVKM. CDR3 protein: CASSLLQTNTEAFF. DNA of the CDR3: TGTGCCAGCAGTTTATTACAAACGAACACTGAAGCTTTCTTT.

The genes are TRBV19 and TRBJ2-2; 11 bases match TRBD2. This CDR3 is built from 17 residues. The trim removed 5 bases at V and 5 bases at J, leaving 10 bases unmatched. CDR1 is LNHDA and CDR2 is SQIVND in the germline V gene (reference sequence). CDR3 loop: CASSLALAGVWTGELFF. The CDR3 nucleotides are TGTGCCAGTAGTTTAGCACTAGCGGGAGTTTGGACCGGGGAGCTGTTTTTT.

The chain carries TRBV10-2 and TRBJ2-6, with 11 bases that match TRBD1. Germline V gives CDR1 WSHSY, CDR2 SAAADI. Trimming removed 6 bases from V and 1 base from J; junction bases left unmatched: 2. The CDR3 is 16 residues long. CDR3 in amino acids: CASSRDRGSGANVLTF. CDR3 bases: TGCGCCAGCAGCCGGGACAGGGGGTCTGGGGCCAACGTCCTGACTTTC.

The V gene is TRBV19, the J gene TRBJ2-7; TRBD2 aligns across 9 bases. The germline V gene has CDR1 LNHDA and CDR2 SQIVND (reference sequence). J gave up 7 bases and V 5 bases, and 15 bases lay outside the gene matches. The CDR3 totals 16 residues. The CDR3 sequence: CASSVSRAGGAREQYF. CDR3 nucleotide sequence: TGTGCCAGTAGTGTCTCACGAGCGGGGGGTGCTCGGGAGCAGTACTTC.

The DNA of the CDR3 is TGTGCCAGCAGCGGGAGCCGCAGGGGGCGCGGGGCCAACGTCCTGACTTTC. It encodes CASSGSRRGRGANVLTF. V is TRBV7-9 and J is TRBJ2-6, with 8 positions matching TRBD1. V dropped 5 bases and J dropped 4; count of bases not matched to a gene: 10. Looked up from germline, CDR1 is SEHNR and CDR2 is FQNEAQ (reference sequence). The CDR3 is 17 residues long.

This clone was seen once. This chain links TRBV30 with TRBJ1-2, with a tentative D call TRBD1 (5 bases). The CDR3 has 14 amino acids. The germline V gene encodes CDR1 GTSNPN and CDR2 SVGIG (reference sequence). Trimming stripped 0 bases from V and 2 bases from J, with 10 bases between. This CDR3 is CAWSVLTGNYGYTF. CDR3 DNA sequence: TGTGCCTGGAGTGTACTCACAGGCAACTATGGCTACACCTTC. Combining the CDR3 with reference TRBV30 and TRBJ1-2 gives the whole variable domain SQTIHQWPATLVQPVGSPLSLECTVEGTSNPNLYWYRQAAGRGLQLLFYSVGIGQISSEVPQNLSASRPQDRQFILSSKKLLLSDSGFYLCAWSVLTGNYGYTFGSGTRLTVV.

The rearrangement uses TRBV9 and TRBJ1-3, with D possibly TRBD1 on 5 matching bases. The CDR3 has 16 residues. In germline, CDR1 is SGDLS, CDR2 YYNGEE. The ends were cut back, 0 bases at V and 0 bases at J, with 10 bases in the middle. The CDR3 DNA follows: TGTGCCAGCAGCGTAGGTACAGGTTTCTCTGGAAACACCATATATTTT. This encodes CASSVGTGFSGNTIYF.

The J gene is TRBJ1-1, the V gene TRBV29-1; possible D gene TRBD1, 5 bases. CDR1 is SQVTM, CDR2 ANQGSEA, per germline. Deletions cut 6 bases from V and 4 bases from J, with 24 bases between. The CDR3 length is 16 residues. CDR3 region: CSVEQDLSGPGTEAFF. The CDR3 bases are TGCAGCGTCGAACAGGATTTAAGCGGACCGGGCACTGAAGCTTTCTTT.

The chain carries TRBV6-5 and TRBJ1-5; tentative D call: TRBD1 (5 bases). Germline values: CDR1 MNHEY, CDR2 SVGAGI. The CDR3 runs 12 residues. V lost 8 bases and J 3 bases, leaving 8 bases between the germline ends. CDR3 residues: CASGAVNQPQHF. CDR3 bases: TGTGCCAGCGGGGCGGTCAATCAGCCCCAGCATTTT.

The genes are TRBV5-5 and TRBJ2-7; D is unclear. Trimming took off 0 bases at V and 3 bases at J, with 22 bases between the two ends. From germline, CDR1 is SGHKS and CDR2 YYEKEE (reference sequence). The CDR3 covers 18 residues. The CDR3 loop is CASSLEMYRHNKIYEQYF. As DNA, the CDR3 is TGTGCCAGCAGCTTGGAAATGTATCGCCACAACAAAATCTACGAGCAGTACTTC.

The rearrangement links TRBV6-1 to TRBJ2-7; D may be TRBD2 (6 bases). V dropped 2 bases and J dropped 4 bases, with 12 bases sitting between them. This CDR3 is 14 amino acids long. CDR1 MNHNS and CDR2 SASEGT come from the germline V gene. CDR3 in amino acids: CASSEFLATYEQYF. The CDR3, as DNA: TGTGCCAGCAGTGAATTCCTAGCGACGTACGAGCAGTACTTC.

The chain couples TRBV5-6 to TRBJ1-5, with D unresolved. V shed 2 bases and J shed 0 bases, with 6 bases lying between them. Germline CDR1 and CDR2: SGHDT and YYEEEE. This CDR3 region has 14 residues. The CDR3 loop is CASSLQYSNQPQHF. In nucleotides, the CDR3 is TGTGCCAGCAGCTTACAGTATAGCAATCAGCCCCAGCATTTT.